This TCR beta chain was recovered during a study of T cell responses to AZD1222 COVID-19 vaccine. The method was immunoSEQ multiplex PCR; TCRdb's version includes in-frame clones alone and lacks a portion of them. The table includes around 110,000 clones, around 92% detected once. With respect to this clone: Its antigen is currently unknown.

Whole-study findings and limits: Most donors were white British, females outnumbered males, and clonal diversity was possibly underestimated. Spike-wide vaccine-associated CD4 TCRs dominated at 160-218 and 743-854. No repertoire was sampled before or during the peak T cell response, only after it. Spike-specific TCRs gained breadth and depth after people received two AZD1222 doses.

The CDR3 runs 11 residues. Deletions cut 3 bases from V and 12 bases from J, with 14 bases between. Per germline, CDR1 GTSNPN and CDR2 SVGIG (reference sequence). The rearrangement links TRBV30 to TRBJ1-2, with D perhaps TRBD1 (6 bases). This TCR was sampled from an adult in good health. The sequencing used peripheral blood, collected on day 0 of AZD1222 vaccination. CDR3 DNA: TGTGCCTGGAGGCAGCGGGGGGGCCACACCTTC. Amino acid sequence: CAWRQRGGHTF.